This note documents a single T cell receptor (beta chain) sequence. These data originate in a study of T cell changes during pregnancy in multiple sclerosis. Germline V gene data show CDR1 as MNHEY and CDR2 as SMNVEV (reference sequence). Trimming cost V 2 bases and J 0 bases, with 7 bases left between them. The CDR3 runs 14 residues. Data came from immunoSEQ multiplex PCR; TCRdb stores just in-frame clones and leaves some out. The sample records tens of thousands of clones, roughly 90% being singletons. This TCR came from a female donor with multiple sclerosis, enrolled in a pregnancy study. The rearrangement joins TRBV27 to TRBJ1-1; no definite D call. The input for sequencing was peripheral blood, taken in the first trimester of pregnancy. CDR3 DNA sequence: TGTGCCAGCAGTTTAATTAACATGAACACTGAAGCTTTCTTT. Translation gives CASSLINMNTEAFF.